The 23 T cell receptor beta chains presented below share a single source sample, sequenced in a study of blood T cell repertoires in COVID-19. Measured with immunoSEQ multiplex PCR; TCRdb has only the in-frame clones, and not every one. This sample has 120,000 to 150,000 clones, with roughly 80% found just once. Sequenced input: PBMCs or T cells enriched from blood (not recorded which). The receptors originated from a woman in her forties who had recovered from COVID-19.

The chain employs TRBV5-1 and TRBJ1-1, with D perhaps matching TRBD1 (5 bases). The CDR3 length is 14 residues. Germline CDR1 is SGHRS and CDR2 is YFSETQ. The V end lost 3 bases, the J end lost 3 bases, and 12 bases lay between the germline ends. CDR3 bases: TGCGCCAGCAGCTCGCCAGGGTTGGACACTGAAGCTTTCTTT. As protein: CASSSPGLDTEAFF.

The chain has TRBV13 and TRBJ2-1, with 8 nucleotides matching TRBD2. This CDR3 is 18 amino acids long. CDR1 is PRHDT, CDR2 FYEKMQ, per germline (reference sequence). V shed 5 bases, J shed 0 bases, and the junction held 12 bases outside the gene matches. The CDR3 reads CASSRIRLATSSYNEQFF. CDR3 DNA: TGTGCCAGCAGCCGAATCCGACTAGCGACCAGCTCCTACAATGAGCAGTTCTTC.

V and J are TRBV5-6 and TRBJ1-1; no clear D. Trimming cost V 7 bases and J 11 bases, with 18 bases left between them. CDR1 is SGHDT and CDR2 is YYEEEE in the germline V gene. The CDR3 covers 12 residues. The CDR3 DNA is TGTGCCAGCCGTTCCGGCGGGAGTGATGCTTTCTTT. This codes for CASRSGGSDAFF.

The chain joins TRBV3-1 (or the pseudogene TRBV3-2) to TRBJ1-1; TRBD1 is a possible D gene (5 bases). Germline loops: CDR1 LGHDT, CDR2 YNNKEL (reference sequence). The V and J ends lost 0 bases and 0 bases respectively, with 8 bases between them. The CDR3 extends over 15 amino acids. The CDR3, as DNA: TGTGCCAGCAGCCAAGACGGGGGACTGAACACTGAAGCTTTCTTT. This encodes CASSQDGGLNTEAFF.

The chain links TRBV30 to TRBJ1-1, with a weak D call TRBD1 (5 bases). V lost 5 bases and J 1 base, leaving 8 bases between the germline ends. The CDR3 covers 12 residues. In germline, CDR1 is GTSNPN, CDR2 SVGIG (reference sequence). In DNA, the CDR3 is TGTGCCTGGGGCAGGGAGAACACTGAAGCTTTCTTT. Translating it yields CAWGRENTEAFF.

This rearrangement joins TRBV5-1 to TRBJ1-2; D gene ambiguous. Trimming removed 0 bases from V and 3 bases from J, with 9 bases in between. CDR3 length: 14 amino acids. Germline V gene data show CDR1 as SGHRS and CDR2 as YFSETQ. In DNA form, the CDR3 reads TGCGCCAGCAGCTTGGATCCGTCAGACTATGGCTACACCTTC. Protein: CASSLDPSDYGYTF.

The rearrangement joins TRBV6-4 to TRBJ2-7, with D possibly TRBD1 on 6 matching bases. This CDR3 is built from 13 residues. CDR1 is MRHNA and CDR2 is SNTAGT in the germline V gene. V lost 4 bases and J lost 3, with 10 bases in between. CDR3 bases: TGTGCCAGCAGTGTCGACAGGAACTACGAGCAGTACTTC. This encodes CASSVDRNYEQYF.

This chain uses TRBV5-1 with TRBJ2-2; 10 bases are shared with TRBD2. V trimming: 4 bases; J trimming: 5 bases; junction bases outside the gene matches: 17. CDR1 and CDR2 (germline): SGHRS, YFSETQ. The CDR3 is made up of 19 amino acids. Here the CDR3 DNA reads TGCGCCAGCAGCCCTACGTGGCTAGCGGGAGCGAAGAGGACCGGGGAGCTGTTTTTT. It encodes CASSPTWLAGAKRTGELFF.

The chain is built from TRBV5-1 and TRBJ1-2; possible D gene TRBD1, 6 bases. The CDR3 is 14 residues long. Trimming took off 4 bases at V and 10 bases at J, with 20 bases between the two ends. Per the germline V gene, CDR1 is SGHRS and CDR2 is YFSETQ. This CDR3 is CASSGAGAPLDYTF. CDR3 in DNA: TGCGCCAGCAGCGGGGCAGGGGCGCCCCTCGACTACACCTTC.

This clone came up once. This rearrangement joins TRBV6-5 to TRBJ1-1, with TRBD1 identical over 8 bases. The CDR3 runs 15 residues. With 6 bases clipped from V and 4 bases from J, the junction kept 10 bases outside the gene matches. Germline CDR1 and CDR2: MNHEY and SVGAGI. The CDR3: CASREQGAVSTEAFF. For the CDR3, the DNA is TGTGCCAGCAGGGAGCAGGGGGCCGTGAGCACTGAAGCTTTCTTT.

The J gene is TRBJ2-2, the V gene TRBV5-6; D remains unclear. Germline values: CDR1 SGHDT, CDR2 YYEEEE. V was trimmed by 4 bases and J by 3 bases, leaving 7 bases between them. CDR3 size: 13 residues. CDR3 coding DNA: TGTGCCAGCAGCCCGCTATACACCGGGGAGCTGTTTTTT. Translated: CASSPLYTGELFF.

The table lists this clone with a few counts. V gene TRBV11-3 combines with J gene TRBJ2-1, with D maybe TRBD2 (6 bases). This CDR3 is built from 16 residues. Germline assignment: CDR1 SGHNT and CDR2 YENEEA. Trimming removed 1 base from V and 9 bases from J, with 19 bases in between. The CDR3 DNA follows: TGTGCCAGCAGCTTAGGATACCGGGAGCGGAGTGGTGAGCAGTTCTTC. This sequence encodes CASSLGYRERSGEQFF.

The CDR3 sequence is CAIRWNTGELFF. The CDR3 nucleotides read TGTGCCATCCGGTGGAACACCGGGGAGCTGTTTTTT. This sequence joins TRBV10-3 and TRBJ2-2; D unclear. Trimming shortened V by 8 bases and J by 1 base, and 5 bases separated the two germline ends. This CDR3 has 12 residues. The V gene's germline CDR1 is ENHRY and CDR2 SYGVKD.

This chain connects TRBV25-1 to TRBJ2-5; 7 positions match TRBD1. V lost 2 bases to trimming and J lost 2 bases; unmatched junction nucleotides: 5. The CDR3 has 15 residues. Germline CDR1 and CDR2: MGHDK and SYGVNS. The CDR3 nucleotides read TGTGCCAGCAGTGAAGCACAGGGGTTTCAAGAGACCCAGTACTTC. It encodes CASSEAQGFQETQYF.

This chain joins TRBV5-5 and TRBJ2-1; TRBD1 might be the D (6 bases). Germline V gene sequence: CDR1 SGHKS, CDR2 YYEKEE (reference sequence). This CDR3 contains 14 residues. The V and J ends lost 0 bases and 7 bases respectively, with 11 bases between them. Here the CDR3 DNA reads TGTGCCAGCAGCTTGGAGGGGGATTTTAATGAGCAGTTCTTC. It specifies CASSLEGDFNEQFF. Variable domain in full (rest from reference TRBV5-5 and TRBJ2-1): DAGVTQSPTHLIKTRGQQVTLRCSPISGHKSVSWYQQVLGQGPQFIFQYYEKEERGRGNFPDRFSARQFPNYSSELNVNALLLGDSALYLCASSLEGDFNEQFFGPGTRLTVL.

This chain joins TRBV2 and TRBJ1-2; D uncertain. The CDR3 covers 13 residues. V was clipped by 7 bases and J by 4 bases, with 13 bases between them. Germline V CDR1 and CDR2: SNHLY, FYNNEI. The CDR3, as DNA: TGTGCCAGCACTGAGTCCGGGGTCTATGGCTACACCTTC. It is translated as CASTESGVYGYTF. Using reference TRBV2 and TRBJ1-2 for the parts outside the CDR3, the full variable domain is EPEVTQTPSHQVTQMGQEVILRCVPISNHLYFYWYRQILGQKVEFLVSFYNNEISEKSEIFDDQFSVERPDGSNFTLKIRSTKLEDSAMYFCASTESGVYGYTFGSGTRLTVV.

The chain recombines TRBV20-1 with TRBJ1-2, with 8 bases that match TRBD1. Germline CDR1 DFQATT, CDR2 SNEGSKA (reference sequence). The CDR3 spans 14 residues. The ends lost 3 bases at V and 4 bases at J; junction bases unmatched: 7. CDR3 region: CSASTGGSGYGYTF. In DNA form, the CDR3 reads TGCAGTGCTAGTACAGGGGGGTCAGGCTATGGCTACACCTTC.

This rearrangement joins TRBV3-1 (or the pseudogene TRBV3-2) to TRBJ2-3; tentatively, D is TRBD2 (5 bases). CDR1 and CDR2 (germline): LGHDT, YNNKEL (reference sequence). Trimming took 1 base from V and 0 from J, leaving 8 bases between them. This CDR3 is 15 amino acids long. DNA for the CDR3: TGTGCCAGCAGCCAAGGATTAGCGAGCACAGATACGCAGTATTTT. Translation gives CASSQGLASTDTQYF.

This clone has at least ten counts. The chain links TRBV5-1 to TRBJ2-7; D is possibly TRBD1 (5 bases). Between the trimmed V and J ends, which lost 0 bases and 2 bases, there was a span of 12 bases. The length of the CDR3 is 15 residues. Germline V CDR1 and CDR2: SGHRS, YFSETQ. The CDR3 DNA sequence: TGCGCCAGCAGCTTGGAGGGGTCCGACCCCTACGAGCAGTACTTC. Protein sequence: CASSLEGSDPYEQYF.

The J gene is TRBJ1-4, the V gene TRBV12-3 or TRBV12-4, with D perhaps TRBD1 (5 bases). This CDR3 contains 12 residues. The V end lost 10 bases, the J end lost 8 bases, and 14 bases lay between the germline ends. The CDR3 DNA is TGTGCCACCAGGGCGGTTGGGGAAAAACTGTTTTTT. As protein: CATRAVGEKLFF.

This sequence joins TRBV7-9 and TRBJ1-2; unclear D gene. V lost 4 bases to trimming and J lost 0 bases, with 9 bases between them. The CDR3 loop spans 14 amino acids. Germline-derived CDR1 and CDR2 are SEHNR and FQNEAQ (reference sequence). CDR3: CASSYTETNYGYTF. CDR3 nucleotide sequence: TGTGCCAGCAGCTACACAGAAACTAACTATGGCTACACCTTC.

The table lists this clone with a count of one. The V and J genes are TRBV11-2 and TRBJ1-6, with a possible D match to TRBD1 (5 bases). CDR3 length: 14 amino acids. CDR1 is SGHAT, CDR2 FQNNGV, per germline. The V end lost 2 bases, the J end lost 4 bases, and 6 bases lay between the germline ends. Here the CDR3 DNA reads TGTGCCAGCAGCTTACAGGGTTATAATTCACCCCTCCACTTT. This translates into CASSLQGYNSPLHF.

This clone showed up just a few times. V gene TRBV7-9 combines with J gene TRBJ1-6; 7 bases are a match to TRBD1. CDR1 and CDR2 from the germline V gene are SEHNR and FQNEAQ (reference sequence). V shed 2 bases, J shed 9 bases, and the junction held 1 base outside the gene matches. The CDR3 sequence is 13 residues long. The DNA for the CDR3 is TGTGCCAGCAGCTTAACAGGGGCTTCACCCCTCCACTTT. Amino acid sequence: CASSLTGASPLHF.